This T cell receptor beta chain was sequenced in a study of radiotherapy plus CTLA-4 blockade in lung cancer. Focal radiation with ipilimumab CTLA-4 blockade was given to patients with chemo-refractory metastatic non-small-cell lung cancer. Repertoires were generated with immunoSEQ multiplex PCR, while TCRdb's copy carries only in-frame clones and drops some. The profile shows tens of thousands of clones, approximately 86% of them singletons. V gave up 6 bases and J gave up 2 bases; unmatched junction bases: 2. The CDR3 length is 13 residues. CDR1 is MNHEY, CDR2 SMNVEV, per germline (reference sequence).

The chain has TRBV27 and TRBJ2-5, with 8 nucleotides matching TRBD2. Here the sequenced sample was peripheral blood, taken from a patient treated with radiotherapy plus ipilimumab. The sequence was collected from a human donor with non-small cell lung cancer that progressed on radiotherapy plus ipilimumab. Here the CDR3 DNA reads TGTGCCAGCAGCGCTAGCGGGCAAGAGACCCAGTACTTC. It translates to CASSASGQETQYF.